This entry lists 10 T cell receptor beta chains sequenced from one sample in a study of spatial heterogeneity in lung cancer. These receptors' antigens are unknown. The study's findings and limits: Mutation tallies in tumors tracked expanded intratumoral alpha and beta TCR counts.

MiXCR, run by TCRdb on the 5' RACE reads, gives a single entry per CDR3 protein. The sample contains fewer than 7,500 distinct CDR3 sequences, 26% of which appear only once. The time point denotes: sample taken at primary tumor resection. Material: lung tumor tissue, obtained at surgery. The receptors here all came from a male donor with early-stage non-small cell lung cancer.

The chain links TRBV27 to TRBJ2-5; D may be TRBD2 (5 bases). Germline V gene lookup returns CDR1 MNHEY and CDR2 SMNVEV (reference sequence). Trimming shortened V by 3 bases and J by 1 base, and 9 bases separated the two germline ends. CDR3 length: 14 amino acids. The CDR3 protein is CASSFRGFQETQYF. DNA for the CDR3: TGTGCCAGCAGTTTTCGGGGATTCCAAGAGACCCAGTACTTC.

The rearrangement joins TRBV11-2 to TRBJ2-3, with D maybe TRBD2 (6 bases). V gave up 3 bases and J gave up 0 bases, with 10 bases separating them. The CDR3 covers 15 residues. The germline V gene encodes CDR1 SGHAT and CDR2 FQNNGV. CDR3 nucleotide sequence: TGTGCCAGCAGCTTTAATAGCGGTAGCACAGATACGCAGTATTTT. Its translation is CASSFNSGSTDTQYF.

Relative to its sample, this clonotype is medium-sized (0.01 to 0.1%). CDR3 amino acids: CASSDSVVPNTEAFF. The DNA for the CDR3 is TGCGCCAGCAGTGACTCCGTGGTGCCGAACACTGAAGCTTTCTTT. The V call is TRBV10-1, the J call TRBJ1-1, with D uncertain. The germline gives CDR1 WNHNN, CDR2 SYGVQD (reference sequence). The ends were cut back, 3 bases at V and 1 base at J, with 12 bases in the middle. CDR3 length equals 15 residues.

The genes are TRBV6-2 or TRBV6-3 and TRBJ2-1; 7 nucleotides match TRBD1. Germline V gives CDR1 MNHEY, CDR2 SVGEGT. There are 15 residues in the CDR3. Trimming at V came to 2 bases and at J to 4 bases, leaving 5 bases not matched to a gene. The chain's CDR3 is CASSYPLGQYNEQFF. CDR3 in DNA: TGTGCCAGCAGTTACCCGCTGGGACAGTACAATGAGCAGTTCTTC.

A few counts support this clonotype. The V gene is TRBV25-1, the J gene TRBJ2-7, with D possibly TRBD1 on 6 matching bases. The germline V gene has CDR1 MGHDK and CDR2 SYGVNS. The V end was cut by 0 bases, the J end by 7 bases, with 13 bases between. The length of the CDR3 is 14 residues. The CDR3 here is CASSEYVDRAEQYF. CDR3 sequence (DNA): TGTGCCAGCAGTGAATATGTGGACAGAGCTGAGCAGTACTTC.

The chain is built from TRBV29-1 and TRBJ2-1; 7 nucleotides align to TRBD2. CDR1 is SQVTM and CDR2 is ANQGSEA in the germline V gene. After removal of 4 bases from V and 7 bases from J, the junction contained 19 bases not matched to a gene. This CDR3 spans 17 amino acids. CDR3 region: CSVVKMWGGPNRNEQFF. The CDR3 DNA follows: TGCAGCGTTGTTAAGATGTGGGGAGGGCCCAACCGTAATGAGCAGTTCTTC.

This clonotype has at least ten counts. V and J are TRBV28 and TRBJ1-2; D may be TRBD1 (5 bases). This CDR3 comprises 14 residues. Germline V CDR1 and CDR2: MDHEN, SYDVKM. Deletions cut 8 bases from V and 3 bases from J, with 16 bases between. The CDR3 nucleotides are TGTGCCAGCGGTTCCCCAGGCAGGGACTATGGCTACACCTTC. Protein product: CASGSPGRDYGYTF.

This rearrangement joins TRBV28 to TRBJ2-7; TRBD2 agrees at 10 bases. This CDR3 region has 15 residues. In germline, CDR1 is MDHEN, CDR2 SYDVKM. The trim removed 4 bases at V and 6 bases at J, leaving 9 bases unmatched. Here the CDR3 reads CASSSLAGGRPEQYF. CDR3 nucleotides: TGTGCCAGCAGTTCCTTAGCGGGAGGACGTCCCGAGCAGTACTTC.

This clonotype was observed many times. V gene TRBV18 combines with J gene TRBJ1-1, with a weak D call TRBD1 (5 bases). The CDR3 sequence is 12 residues long. The V gene's germline CDR1 is KGHSH and CDR2 LQKENI. The V end lost 8 bases, the J end lost 4 bases, and 11 bases lay between the germline ends. The CDR3 region is CASATQGTEAFF. DNA of the CDR3: TGTGCCAGCGCCACGCAGGGCACTGAAGCTTTCTTT.

The rearrangement uses TRBV28 and TRBJ2-7, with TRBD1 matching 8 bases. The germline V gene encodes CDR1 MDHEN and CDR2 SYDVKM. The CDR3 length is 15 residues. With V trimmed by 1 base and J by 1 base, 3 bases remained unmatched. The CDR3, as DNA: TGTGCCAGCAGTTTATCCAGGACAGGGTCCTACGAGCAGTACTTC. Residues: CASSLSRTGSYEQYF.